This T cell receptor beta chain was recorded in a study of blood T cell repertoires in COVID-19. This clone appeared a few times. Method: immunoSEQ multiplex PCR; TCRdb's copy keeps in-frame clones and lacks some. The sample carries around 250,000 clones, 75% to 85% recorded once. With 1 base removed from V and 9 bases from J, the gap between germline ends came to 9 bases. Germline CDR1 reads DFQATT; CDR2 reads SNEGSKA (reference sequence). The CDR3 loop spans 11 amino acids. This clonotype was obtained from a man aged 50-60 years with active or convalescent COVID-19. Sample: peripheral blood. J is TRBJ1-1 and V is TRBV20-1, with no clear D. The CDR3 region has the DNA TGCAGTGCTAGAGGACGGGGTCAAGCTTTCTTT. It codes for CSARGRGQAFF.